This T cell receptor beta chain is from a study of regulatory T cells in long-lasting Graves disease. Specified time point: newly diagnosed GD, antithyroid drugs for less than 3 months. The TCR library used RNA extracted from PBMCs. Study results and limitations: Rather than thyroid tissue, only peripheral blood underwent study.

Arm-PCR of CDR3 regions and iRepertoire HTBI primers were used to build TCR beta libraries. TCRdb fed the multiplex PCR reads into MiXCR, producing one record per CDR3 protein. This sample has about 530,000 distinct CDR3 sequences, with 16% found just once. This clonotype occurred many times. What it binds is unknown. The CDR3 is made up of 16 amino acids. Trimming left V 5 bases short and J 0 bases short, with 14 bases between. The sample was also reused in another study, on T cells in Graves' hyperthyroidism and ophthalmopathy. That study reports: Orbital computed tomography and thyroid ultrasound, together with serum TRAb and thyroxine and clinical symptoms, were used for diagnoses. Using the HTBI primer set, a first-round RT-PCR was run on the TCR CDR3.

V is TRBV12-3 or TRBV12-4 and J is TRBJ2-1, with D perhaps TRBD2 (6 bases). The receptor comes from a woman in her forties or fifties with Graves disease. The sequencing used peripheral blood mononuclear cells (PBMCs), collected at new diagnosis, from a patient treated with antithyroid drugs. CDR3 in DNA: TGTGCCAGCAGTGGGGACTTGCTGAGCTCCTACAATGAGCAGTTCTTC. This gives the protein CASSGDLLSSYNEQFF.